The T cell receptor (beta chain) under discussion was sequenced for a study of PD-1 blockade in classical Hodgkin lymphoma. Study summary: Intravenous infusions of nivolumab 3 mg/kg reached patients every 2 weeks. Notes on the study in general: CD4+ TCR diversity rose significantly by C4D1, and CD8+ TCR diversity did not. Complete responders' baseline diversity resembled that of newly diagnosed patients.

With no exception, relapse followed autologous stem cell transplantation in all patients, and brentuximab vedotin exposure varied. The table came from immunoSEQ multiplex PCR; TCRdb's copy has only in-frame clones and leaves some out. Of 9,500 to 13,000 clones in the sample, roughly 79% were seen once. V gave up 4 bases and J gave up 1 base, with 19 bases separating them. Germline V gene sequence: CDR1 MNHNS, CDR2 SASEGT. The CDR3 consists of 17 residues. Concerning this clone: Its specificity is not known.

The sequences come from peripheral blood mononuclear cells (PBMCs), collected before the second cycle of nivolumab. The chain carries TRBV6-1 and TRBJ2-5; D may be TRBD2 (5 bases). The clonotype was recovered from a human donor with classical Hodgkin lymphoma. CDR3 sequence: CASSGLTSPNVQETQYF. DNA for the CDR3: TGTGCCAGCAGTGGACTTACTAGTCCCAATGTCCAAGAGACCCAGTACTTC.